This TCR beta chain was sequenced in a study of blood T cell repertoires in COVID-19. V shed 4 bases and J shed 6 bases, with 11 bases lying between them. Looked up from germline, CDR1 is SGHTS and CDR2 is YDEGEE. This CDR3 has 13 amino acids. Profiled with immunoSEQ multiplex PCR; TCRdb holds only in-frame clones, not every one. Found here are approximately 240,000 clones, roughly 80% of them singletons; the top ten hold roughly 4.9%. The sequence came from a woman over 75 with active or convalescent COVID-19. Sequenced sample: peripheral blood. V and J are TRBV5-8 and TRBJ1-5; D ambiguous. The CDR3: CASSNRETQPQHF. CDR3 sequence (DNA): TGTGCCAGCAGCAACCGGGAGACTCAGCCCCAGCATTTT.